A selection of T cell receptor beta chains follows, all from one sample in a study of shared clonotypes between healthy human individuals. Produced via immunoSEQ multiplex PCR; TCRdb's table is partial and in-frame only. The data hold over 1.5 million clones, with 98% observed a single time. Material: naive CD4+ T cells sorted from blood. Source of these receptors: a young man in good health. The CDR3 runs from the conserved cysteine through the conserved F or W. Fields, in order: clone size, D gene, CDR3 length, J gene, V gene, CDR3 DNA, CDR3 protein. D genes are given only for firm matches. Size values are once, few and many counts, or a class for expanded clones, and some rows have none.

- | TRBD2 | 14 | TRBJ2-2 | TRBV25-1 | TGTGCCAGCAGTCCCCTTGGGGGGGCCGGGGAGCTGTTTTTT | CASSPLGGAGELFF
- | TRBD1 | 17 | TRBJ1-5 | TRBV4-2 | TGTGCCAGCAGCCAAGAAGGATGGCAGGGGGCTTCTCAGCCCCAGCATTTT | CASSQEGWQGASQPQHF
once | - | 13 | TRBJ2-7 | TRBV5-1 | TGCGCCAGCGGGCGGGACATCACCTACGAGCAGTACTTC | CASGRDITYEQYF
- | - | 16 | TRBJ2-6 | TRBV19 | TGTGCCAGTAATCCCGAGTGGGGGGCTGGGGCCAACGTCCTGACTTTC | CASNPEWGAGANVLTF
- | - | 13 | TRBJ2-5 | TRBV6-6 | TGTGCCAGCAGTCCCCCGGGTCAAGAGACCCAGTACTTC | CASSPPGQETQYF
- | TRBD2 | 16 | TRBJ2-7 | TRBV28 | TGTGCCAGCAGTTCAACGGGACTACCGAACCACTACGAGCAGTACTTC | CASSSTGLPNHYEQYF
- | TRBD2 | 19 | TRBJ2-5 | TRBV2 | TGTGCCAGCAGTGAAGCGCTTCATTTTCGGACTAGCAAAAGAGAGACCCAGTACTTC | CASSEALHFRTSKRETQYF
- | - | 13 | TRBJ2-5 | TRBV5-1 | TGCGCCAGCAGCTTGGTGGGGCAAGAGACCCAGTACTTC | CASSLVGQETQYF
once | - | 13 | TRBJ2-7 | TRBV7-9 | TGTGCCAGCAGCTTAGCGGATTCTTACGAGCAGTACTTC | CASSLADSYEQYF
- | TRBD1 | 19 | TRBJ1-5 | TRBV7-8 | TGTGCCAGCAGCGGCTCCATAAACCCCGGGACAGGGGACAATCAGCCCCAGCATTTT | CASSGSINPGTGDNQPQHF
- | TRBD1 | 16 | TRBJ2-1 | TRBV5-5 | TGTGCCAGCAGCTTGATAGCAGGGGGCTTATACAATGAGCAGTTCTTC | CASSLIAGGLYNEQFF
- | - | 12 | TRBJ1-1 | TRBV6-1 | TGTGCCAGCAGTGAAGGGGTCAGGCCCGCTTTCTTT | CASSEGVRPAFF
once | - | 13 | TRBJ1-2 | TRBV28 | TGTGCCAGCAGTTTATCTGGGTTGTCGGGCTACACCTTC | CASSLSGLSGYTF
- | TRBD1 | 14 | TRBJ2-5 | TRBV7-3 | TGTGCCAGCAGCCAGACAGGGAGTGGAGAGACCCAGTACTTC | CASSQTGSGETQYF
- | - | 11 | TRBJ2-7 | TRBV20-1 | TGCAGTGCTAGTGGACGCTACGAGCAGTACTTC | CSASGRYEQYF
- | - | 15 | TRBJ2-7 | TRBV11-3 | TGTGCCAGCAGCCACGACAGGGGACTATTGTGCGAGCAGTACTTC | CASSHDRGLLCEQYF
- | - | 13 | TRBJ1-2 | TRBV6-5 | TGTGCCAGCAGCCCCGGGGGGAGCAGAGACTACACCTTC | CASSPGGSRDYTF
- | - | 15 | TRBJ2-1 | TRBV6-6 | TGTGCCAGCAGTAGTCAACGCACCTCCTACAATGAGCAGTTCTTC | CASSSQRTSYNEQFF
once | TRBD2 | 18 | TRBJ2-3 | TRBV29-1 | TGCAGCGTTGAGGGACTAGCGGAGACCGCGGGGGCCACAGATACGCAGTATTTT | CSVEGLAETAGATDTQYF
- | - | 11 | TRBJ2-3 | TRBV20-1 | TGCAGTGCTAGAGGGTCAGATACGCAGTATTTT | CSARGSDTQYF
once | - | 14 | TRBJ2-5 | TRBV6-6 | TGTGCCAGCAGTCAAAGCGGAGCACAAGAGACCCAGTACTTC | CASSQSGAQETQYF
- | - | 16 | TRBJ2-1 | TRBV7-2 | TGTGCCAGCAGCTTAGCGCAGTGGCTCGGCTACAATGAGCAGTTCTTC | CASSLAQWLGYNEQFF
- | - | 14 | TRBJ1-5 | TRBV10-3 | TGTGCCATCAGTTCAGGGGTGGGCAATCAGCCCCAGCATTTT | CAISSGVGNQPQHF
- | - | 13 | TRBJ2-5 | TRBV6-1 | TGTGCCAGCAGTGAAGCCAGAACACAAACCCAGTACTTC | CASSEARTQTQYF
- | - | 13 | TRBJ2-1 | TRBV11-1 | TGTGCCAGCAGCTTAAGGTCCGTGACCGAGCAGTTCTTC | CASSLRSVTEQFF
- | - | 13 | TRBJ2-2 | TRBV18 | TGTGCCAGCTCACCAAGGTCCACCGGGGAGCTGTTTTTT | CASSPRSTGELFF
- | TRBD2 | 14 | TRBJ2-7 | TRBV15 | TGTGCCACCAGCCAACTAGCGGAAAGATACGAGCAGTACTTC | CATSQLAERYEQYF
- | TRBD2 | 18 | TRBJ2-2 | TRBV28 | TGTGCCAGCAGTTCGGGACTAGCGGGAGCGTCCAACACCGGGGAGCTGTTTTTT | CASSSGLAGASNTGELFF
- | - | 15 | TRBJ2-3 | TRBV10-3 | TGTGCCATCAGTGAGAGGACAGAGAGCACAGATACGCAGTATTTT | CAISERTESTDTQYF
- | TRBD1 | 14 | TRBJ1-5 | TRBV11-2 | TGTGCCAGCAGCCTCGACAGGGCCCGTCAGCCCCAGCATTTT | CASSLDRARQPQHF
- | - | 12 | TRBJ2-7 | TRBV5-1 | TGCGCCAGCAGCTTAGGTTTCAACGAGCAGTACTTC | CASSLGFNEQYF
once | TRBD2 | 14 | TRBJ2-1 | TRBV6-1 | TGTGCCAGCAGCTTAGGACTAGCGGGCAATGAGCAGTTCTTC | CASSLGLAGNEQFF
- | TRBD2 | 14 | TRBJ2-5 | TRBV12-5 | TGTGCCGGGTTCGGAATGGGGGGGAAAGAGACCCAGTACTTC | CAGFGMGGKETQYF
- | - | 15 | TRBJ2-1 | TRBV7-9 | TGTGCCAGCAGCGAAGGGGCGGCCTCCTACAATGAGCAGTTCTTC | CASSEGAASYNEQFF
- | - | 15 | TRBJ2-7 | TRBV11-1 | TGTGCCAGCAGCTCGGGGCTCCCAAGCTCCTACGAGCAGTACTTC | CASSSGLPSSYEQYF
- | - | 13 | TRBJ1-2 | TRBV6-1 | TGTGCCAGCAGTGAGCCAGTCTCCTATGGCTACACCTTC | CASSEPVSYGYTF
- | TRBD1 | 18 | TRBJ2-6 | TRBV10-1 | TGCGCCAGCAGTGAGGGGACAGGGGGACGTCCTGGGGCCAACGTCCTGACTTTC | CASSEGTGGRPGANVLTF
- | - | 13 | TRBJ1-2 | TRBV5-4 | TGTGCCAGCAGCCTCCGGTGGGTGAAGGGCTACACCTTC | CASSLRWVKGYTF
- | - | 13 | TRBJ2-3 | TRBV27 | TGTGCCAGCAGTTTTGGTGGCGCCCATACGCAGTATTTT | CASSFGGAHTQYF
- | - | 15 | TRBJ2-6 | TRBV7-2 | TGTGCCAGCAGCCCCTTACACTCTGGGGCCAACGTCCTGACTTTC | CASSPLHSGANVLTF
- | - | 11 | TRBJ2-3 | TRBV20-1 | TGCAGTGCTAGCCTCACAGATACGCAGTATTTT | CSASLTDTQYF
- | - | 14 | TRBJ1-1 | TRBV11-2 | TGTGCCAGCCACCTGGCGGGGGTAAACACTGAAGCTTTCTTT | CASHLAGVNTEAFF
- | - | 15 | TRBJ2-7 | TRBV5-1 | TGCGCCAGCAGCTTGGCCCGGAGTACGACCTACGAGCAGTACTTC | CASSLARSTTYEQYF
once | - | 12 | TRBJ1-3 | TRBV10-3 | TGTGCCATCAGTGGACCTGGAAACACCATATATTTT | CAISGPGNTIYF